Presented here are 5 T cell receptor beta chains from one specimen sequenced in a study of post-analysis software for immune sequencing data. Study-level results: Among five TRBV segments more frequent in patients than controls were TRBV5-6, TRBV5-1 and TRBV20-1.

Unique molecular identifiers were built into the TCR beta cDNA libraries. TCRdb fed the PCR reads into MiXCR, producing one record per CDR3 protein. The table shows approximately 630,000 distinct CDR3 sequences, with 55% to 70% occurring only once. These receptors lack a known antigen. Source material: blood. These receptors originate from a girl aged 2 to 9 with multiple sclerosis.

The DNA for the CDR3 is TGCAGCGTAGGGACGGGAGCCGACACAGATACGCAGTATTTT. Its translation is CSVGTGADTDTQYF. The chain has TRBV29-1 and TRBJ2-3; D is possibly TRBD2 (6 bases). V lost 6 bases and J 2 bases, leaving 15 bases between the germline ends. Germline lookup yields CDR1 SQVTM and CDR2 ANQGSEA. The CDR3 consists of 14 residues.

This rearrangement joins TRBV6-2 or TRBV6-3 to TRBJ1-1; a weak D match, TRBD1 (6 bases). The length of the CDR3 is 13 residues. The germline CDR1 and CDR2 sequences are MNHEY and SVGEGT. Trimming left V 4 bases short and J 6 bases short, with 12 bases between. CDR3 coding DNA: TGTGCCAGCAGTTTTACAGGGTGGGCTGAAGCTTTCTTT. It specifies CASSFTGWAEAFF.

This clonotype was detected a few times. The gene calls are TRBV3-1 and TRBJ2-3; tentative D call: TRBD1 (5 bases). With 2 bases removed from V and 1 base from J, the gap between germline ends came to 13 bases. The CDR3 sequence is 16 residues long. Germline lookup yields CDR1 LGHDT and CDR2 YNNKEL (reference sequence). DNA of the CDR3: TGTGCCAGCAGCCAATCGACACTCAGGGGCACAGATACGCAGTATTTT. Translating gives CASSQSTLRGTDTQYF.

This clonotype came up once. The chain carries TRBV12-3 or TRBV12-4 and TRBJ2-4; D perhaps matches TRBD2 (6 bases). Trimming took off 6 bases at V and 9 bases at J, with 18 bases between the two ends. This CDR3 is built from 14 residues. This CDR3 reads CASRPPTGGSIQYF. In nucleotides, the CDR3 is TGTGCCAGCAGACCCCCGACCGGGGGTAGCATTCAGTACTTC.

This clonotype was counted only a few times. The J gene is TRBJ2-1, the V gene TRBV5-1, with D maybe TRBD1 (6 bases). The CDR3 contains 17 residues. The germline CDR1 and CDR2 sequences are SGHRS and YFSETQ. Trimming took 3 bases from V and 4 from J, leaving 20 bases between them. DNA of the CDR3: TGCGCCAGCAGCTCCAGGACAGTTAATATCCTTTACAATGAGCAGTTCTTC. Translated, it gives CASSSRTVNILYNEQFF.